Reported below is one T cell receptor beta chain. As yet, its antigen is unknown. These data belong to a study of OX40 agonist ivuxolimab in advanced cancers. The study, taken as a whole, reports: The study observed clonal expansion of CD4+ and CD8+ blood T cells by week 6 at 0.1 to 3.0 mg/kg.

CDR1 is SGHRS and CDR2 is YFSETQ in the germline V gene. Trimming at V came to 4 bases and at J to 9 bases, leaving 7 bases not matched to a gene. The CDR3 covers 15 residues. Profiled with immunoSEQ multiplex PCR; TCRdb holds only in-frame clones, not every one. The sample records roughly 73,000 clones, around nine tenths being singletons. The J gene is TRBJ2-1, the V gene TRBV5-1; 13 nucleotides align to TRBD2. The sequences come from CD4+ or CD8+ T cells sorted from blood, collected in a trial of the OX40 agonist ivuxolimab. This clonotype was obtained from an adult with an advanced solid tumor such as melanoma, head and neck, liver or kidney cancer. CDR3 DNA sequence: TGCGCCAGCAGCCCCAGACTAGCGGGAGGAGTTGAGCAGTTCTTC. Its translation: CASSPRLAGGVEQFF.